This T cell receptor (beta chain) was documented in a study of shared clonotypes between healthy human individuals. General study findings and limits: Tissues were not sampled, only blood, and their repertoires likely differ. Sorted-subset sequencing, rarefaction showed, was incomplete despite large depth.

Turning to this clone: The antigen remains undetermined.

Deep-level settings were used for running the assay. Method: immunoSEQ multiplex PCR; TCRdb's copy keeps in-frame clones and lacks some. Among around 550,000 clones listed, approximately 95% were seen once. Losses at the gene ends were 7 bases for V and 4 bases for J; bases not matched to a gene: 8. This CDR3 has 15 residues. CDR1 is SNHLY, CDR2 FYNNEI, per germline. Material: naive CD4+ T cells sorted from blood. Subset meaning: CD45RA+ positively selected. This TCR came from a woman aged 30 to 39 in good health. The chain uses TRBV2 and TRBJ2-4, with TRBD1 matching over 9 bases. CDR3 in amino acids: CASTSDRGVKNIQYF. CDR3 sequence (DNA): TGTGCCAGCACCTCGGACAGGGGAGTTAAAAACATTCAGTACTTC.